This record concerns one TCR beta chain sequence. Antigen: not known. This record belongs to a study of cytomegalovirus exposure and HLA in healthy donors. Study conclusions and caveats: Cytomegalovirus association was listed for about 170 TCR beta chains.

The CDR3 has 17 residues. The germline V gene encodes CDR1 SEHNR and CDR2 FQNEAQ (reference sequence). V was shortened by 0 bases and J by 0 bases, with 9 bases between the two germline ends. With 60 Vbeta and 13 Jbeta primers, the PCR was carried out. The protocol was immunoSEQ multiplex PCR, while the TCRdb copy is restricted to in-frame clones and leaves out a portion. The table records around 150,000 clones, about 81% of them present only once. This TCR was recovered from a woman under 30 in good health and CMV-seronegative. The sample was PBMCs. This chain links TRBV7-9 with TRBJ2-6, with D possibly matching TRBD2 (5 bases). CDR3 coding DNA: TGTGCCAGCAGCTTAGCCGGGGTGCGCTCTGGGGCCAACGTCCTGACTTTC. Protein sequence: CASSLAGVRSGANVLTF.